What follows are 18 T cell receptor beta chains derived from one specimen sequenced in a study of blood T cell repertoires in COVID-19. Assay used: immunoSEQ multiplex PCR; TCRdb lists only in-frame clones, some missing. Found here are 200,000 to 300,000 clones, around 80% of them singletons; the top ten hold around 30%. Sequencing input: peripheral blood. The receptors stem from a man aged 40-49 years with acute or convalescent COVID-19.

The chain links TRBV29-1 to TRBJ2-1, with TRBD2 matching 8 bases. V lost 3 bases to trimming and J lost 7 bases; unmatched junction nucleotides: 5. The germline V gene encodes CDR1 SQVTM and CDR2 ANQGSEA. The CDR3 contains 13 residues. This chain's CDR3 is CSVDGRVVNEQFF. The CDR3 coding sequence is TGCAGCGTTGACGGGAGGGTTGTAAATGAGCAGTTCTTC.

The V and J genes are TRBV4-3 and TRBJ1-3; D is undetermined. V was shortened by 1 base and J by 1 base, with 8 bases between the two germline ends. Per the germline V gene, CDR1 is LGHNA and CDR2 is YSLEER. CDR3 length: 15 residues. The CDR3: CASSQATTSGNTIYF. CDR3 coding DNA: TGCGCCAGCAGCCAAGCTACTACATCTGGAAACACCATATATTTT.

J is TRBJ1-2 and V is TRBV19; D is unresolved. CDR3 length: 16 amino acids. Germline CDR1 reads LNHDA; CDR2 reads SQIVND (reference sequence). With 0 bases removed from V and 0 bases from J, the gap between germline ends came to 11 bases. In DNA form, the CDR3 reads TGTGCCAGTAGTATAGAAACCCCTGGCCCTAACTATGGCTACACCTTC. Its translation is CASSIETPGPNYGYTF.

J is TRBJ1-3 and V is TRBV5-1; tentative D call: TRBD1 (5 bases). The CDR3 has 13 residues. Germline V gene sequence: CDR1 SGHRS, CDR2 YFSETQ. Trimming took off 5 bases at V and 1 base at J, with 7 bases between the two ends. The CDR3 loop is CASRQVSGNTIYF. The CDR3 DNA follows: TGCGCCAGCAGACAGGTTTCTGGAAACACCATATATTTT.

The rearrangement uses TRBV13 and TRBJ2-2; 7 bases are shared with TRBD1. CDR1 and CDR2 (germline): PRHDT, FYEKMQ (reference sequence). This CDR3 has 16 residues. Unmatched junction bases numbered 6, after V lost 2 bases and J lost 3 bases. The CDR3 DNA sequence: TGTGCCAGCAGCTTATCGACAGGGTCGGACACCGGGGAGCTGTTTTTT. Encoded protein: CASSLSTGSDTGELFF.

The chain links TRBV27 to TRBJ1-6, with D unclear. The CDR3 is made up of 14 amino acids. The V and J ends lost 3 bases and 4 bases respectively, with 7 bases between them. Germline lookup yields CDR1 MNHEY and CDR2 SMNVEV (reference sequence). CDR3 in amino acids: CASSFQVYNSPLHF. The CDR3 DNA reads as TGTGCCAGCAGTTTCCAGGTTTATAATTCACCCCTCCACTTT.

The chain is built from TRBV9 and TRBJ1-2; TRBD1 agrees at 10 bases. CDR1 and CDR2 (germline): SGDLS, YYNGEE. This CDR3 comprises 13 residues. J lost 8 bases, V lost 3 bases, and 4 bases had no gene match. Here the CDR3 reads CASSEGTGVGYTF. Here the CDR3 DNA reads TGTGCCAGCAGCGAAGGGACAGGGGTAGGCTACACCTTC.

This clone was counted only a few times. The CDR3 is CASSLGGNMNTEAFF. The DNA for the CDR3 is TGTGCCAGCAGCTTAGGAGGCAACATGAACACTGAAGCTTTCTTT. The V gene is TRBV11-2, the J gene TRBJ1-1, with no clear D. Trimming pared 1 base from V and 0 bases from J, leaving 9 bases between. CDR3 length: 15 amino acids. Germline CDR1 and CDR2: SGHAT and FQNNGV. The variable domain in full, completed from reference TRBV11-2 and TRBJ1-1, reads EAGVAQSPRYKIIEKRQSVAFWCNPISGHATLYWYQQILGQGPKLLIQFQNNGVVDDSQLPKDRFSAERLKGVDSTLKIQPAKLEDSAVYLCASSLGGNMNTEAFFGQGTRLTVV.

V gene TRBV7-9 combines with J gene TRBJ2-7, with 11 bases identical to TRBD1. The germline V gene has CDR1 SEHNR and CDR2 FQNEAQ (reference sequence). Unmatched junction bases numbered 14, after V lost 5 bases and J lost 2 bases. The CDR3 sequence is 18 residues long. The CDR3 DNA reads TGTGCCAGCAGCCCCCTTTCTGGGTCGGGACAGGGGGCCTACGAGCAGTACTTC. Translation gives CASSPLSGSGQGAYEQYF.

The CDR3 here is CASSLQSGTVYGYTF. DNA of the CDR3: TGTGCCAGCAGCCTGCAATCCGGGACAGTTTATGGCTACACCTTC. The chain joins TRBV7-2 to TRBJ1-2; 7 positions agree with TRBD1. Trimming took 5 bases from V and 5 from J; bases not matched to a gene: 11. The germline V gene has CDR1 SGHTA and CDR2 FQGNSA. The CDR3 loop spans 15 amino acids.

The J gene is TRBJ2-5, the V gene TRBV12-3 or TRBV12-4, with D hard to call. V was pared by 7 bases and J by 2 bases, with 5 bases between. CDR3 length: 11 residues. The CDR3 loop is CASKAQETQYF. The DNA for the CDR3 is TGTGCCAGCAAAGCACAAGAGACCCAGTACTTC.

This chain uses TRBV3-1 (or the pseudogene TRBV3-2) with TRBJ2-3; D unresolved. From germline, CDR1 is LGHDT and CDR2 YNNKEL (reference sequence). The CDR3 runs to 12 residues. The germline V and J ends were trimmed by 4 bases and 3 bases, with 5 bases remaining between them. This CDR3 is CASSLQTDTQYF. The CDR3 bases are TGTGCCAGCAGCCTACAGACAGATACGCAGTATTTT.

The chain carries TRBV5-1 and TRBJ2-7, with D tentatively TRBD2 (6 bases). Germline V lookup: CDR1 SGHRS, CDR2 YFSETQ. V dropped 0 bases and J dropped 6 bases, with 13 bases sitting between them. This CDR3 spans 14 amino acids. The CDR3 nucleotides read TGCGCCAGCAGCTTGGGACCCGTCGGGAGCGAGCAGTACTTC. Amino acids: CASSLGPVGSEQYF.

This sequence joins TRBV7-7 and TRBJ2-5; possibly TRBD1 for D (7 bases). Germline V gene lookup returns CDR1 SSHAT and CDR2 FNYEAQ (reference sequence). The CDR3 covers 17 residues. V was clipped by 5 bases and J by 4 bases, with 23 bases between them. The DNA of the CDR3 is TGTGCCAGCAGCAAGACAGGGACTTTTGGGTTGGGAGAGACCCAGTACTTC. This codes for CASSKTGTFGLGETQYF.

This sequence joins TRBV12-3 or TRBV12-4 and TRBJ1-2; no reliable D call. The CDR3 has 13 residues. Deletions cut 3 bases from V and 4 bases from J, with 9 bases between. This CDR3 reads CASSFRKIYGYTF. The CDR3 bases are TGTGCCAGCAGTTTTAGAAAAATCTATGGCTACACCTTC.

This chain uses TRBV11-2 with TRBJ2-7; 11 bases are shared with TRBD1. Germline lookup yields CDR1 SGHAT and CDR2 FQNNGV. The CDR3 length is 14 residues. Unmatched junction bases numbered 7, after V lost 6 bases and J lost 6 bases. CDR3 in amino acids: CASSSGQGAGEQYF. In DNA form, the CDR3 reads TGTGCCAGCAGTTCTGGACAGGGGGCGGGCGAGCAGTACTTC.

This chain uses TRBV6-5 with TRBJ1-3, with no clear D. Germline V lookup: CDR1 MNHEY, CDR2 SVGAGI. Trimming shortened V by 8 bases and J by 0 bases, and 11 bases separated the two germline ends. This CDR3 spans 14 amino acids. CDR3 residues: CASRLRFSGNTIYF. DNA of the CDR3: TGTGCCAGCCGGTTGCGGTTCTCTGGAAACACCATATATTTT.

The CDR3 DNA follows: TGTGCCAGTAGTATAGCCCGCAGGGGCGATCAGCCCCAGCATTTT. Its protein is CASSIARRGDQPQHF. The genes are TRBV19 and TRBJ1-5; D is possibly TRBD1 (6 bases). The germline V gene has CDR1 LNHDA and CDR2 SQIVND (reference sequence). The V end was cut by 1 base, the J end by 5 bases, with 12 bases between. The CDR3 sequence is 15 residues long.